This T cell receptor beta chain was sequenced for a study of blood T cell repertoires in COVID-19. Source study methods: Using reference gene primer amplification, nucleated cell counts were estimated. Using immunoSEQ multiplex PCR, the repertoire was profiled, and TCRdb retains in-frame clones only, with some absent. That table supplies the V and J calls and clone size; D and trimming were determined from the DNA. The sample yields some 80,000 clones, roughly 81% seen once. Trimming took 3 bases from V and 2 from J, leaving 19 bases between them. Germline CDR1 is LNHDA and CDR2 is SQIVND (reference sequence). The CDR3 runs to 18 residues.

The rearrangement uses TRBV19 and TRBJ2-2, with D possibly being TRBD2 (5 bases). Sequenced sample: peripheral blood. The sequence derives from a man between 60 and 70 years old with COVID-19, enrolled during active disease. CDR3 region: CASSILYPFRGNTGELFF. CDR3 nucleotides: TGTGCCAGTAGTATCCTGTATCCATTTCGGGGAAACACCGGGGAGCTGTTTTTT.